This section outlines one TCR beta chain sequence together with its context. Authors' data handling: Estimation of nucleated cell counts was performed using reference gene primer amplification. Method: immunoSEQ multiplex PCR; TCRdb's copy keeps in-frame clones and lacks some. V, J and clone size are those of that table, while D and trimming were read from the DNA. In the table there are around 63,000 clones, around 87% of which are singletons. These data belong to a study of blood T cell repertoires in COVID-19. Across the study: The analysed material was cDNA or gDNA that came from T cells, B-cell-depleted T cells, or PBMCs.

Sequenced input: peripheral blood. This clonotype was obtained from a woman aged 55-70 years with acute or convalescent COVID-19.

The CDR3 DNA is TGCGCCAGCAGCCAAGTACTGATCACTGAAGCTTTCTTT. Protein sequence: CASSQVLITEAFF. This chain uses TRBV4-1 with TRBJ1-1; no reliable D call. V lost 1 base and J 4 bases, leaving 7 bases between the germline ends. The germline V gene encodes CDR1 MGHRA and CDR2 YSYEKL. The CDR3 has 13 amino acids.